This is a list of T cell receptor beta chains from one sample in a study of tumor and adjacent non-tumor tissue in lung cancer. A single record per CDR3 protein comes from TCRdb applying MiXCR to the multiplex PCR reads. The data show some 100,000 distinct CDR3 sequences, 75% seen once. The sample consisted of lung tumor tissue. The receptors come from a woman aged 60 to 75 with non-small cell lung cancer. The CDR3 runs from the conserved cysteine through the conserved F or W. D genes are given only for firm matches. The listing skips clone size in some rows; elsewhere it reads once, few, many or a size class.

clone size: NA
J gene: TRBJ1-5
D gene: NA
V gene: TRBV11-2
CDR3 protein: CANSAPDPGHKESQPQHF
CDR3 DNA: TGCGCCAACAGCGCACCCGACCCGGGACACAAAGAGAGTCAGCCCCAGCATTTT

clone size: NA
J gene: TRBJ2-7
D gene: NA
V gene: TRBV5-6
CDR3 protein: CASTWRSGSSYEQYF
CDR3 DNA: TGTGCCAGCACCTGGAGATCGGGAAGCTCCTACGAGCAGTACTTC

clone size: NA
J gene: TRBJ2-5
D gene: NA
V gene: TRBV10-2
CDR3 protein: CANSELRDGARIPQYF
CDR3 DNA: TGCGCCAACAGTGAGCTGCGGGATGGGGCCAGGATCCCCCAGTACTTC

clone size: NA
J gene: TRBJ1-2
D gene: TRBD1
V gene: TRBV20-1
CDR3 protein: CSADAGGIYGYTF
CDR3 DNA: TGCAGTGCTGATGCAGGGGGGATATATGGCTACACCTTC

clone size: NA
J gene: TRBJ1-6
D gene: NA
V gene: TRBV11-2
CDR3 protein: CTSSLEASNSALHF
CDR3 DNA: TGTACCAGCAGCTTAGAAGCAAGTAATTCAGCCCTACACTTT

clone size: NA
J gene: TRBJ2-1
D gene: TRBD2
V gene: TRBV5-6
CDR3 protein: CASSLSGGGSSYNEEFF
CDR3 DNA: TGTGCCAGCAGCTTGTCTGGCGGGGGGAGCTCCTACAATGAGGAGTTCTTC

clone size: many
J gene: TRBJ2-2
D gene: NA
V gene: TRBV6-2/TRBV6-3
CDR3 protein: CASSYLPGTVNTGELFF
CDR3 DNA: TGTGCCAGCAGTTACCTACCGGGGACTGTGAACACCGGGGAGCTGTTTTTT

clone size: NA
J gene: TRBJ2-1
D gene: NA
V gene: TRBV4-3
CDR3 protein: CVSSQDHRDVETQFF
CDR3 DNA: TGTGTCAGCAGCCAAGATCATCGGGATGTGGAGACCCAGTTCTTC

clone size: NA
J gene: TRBJ1-1
D gene: NA
V gene: TRBV28
CDR3 protein: CASSQIHRNTEAFF
CDR3 DNA: TGTGCCAGCAGTCAGATTCATAGGAACACTGAAGCTTTCTTT

clone size: NA
J gene: TRBJ1-2
D gene: NA
V gene: TRBV12-3/TRBV12-4
CDR3 protein: CASSPGSGGGYTF
CDR3 DNA: TGTGCCAGCAGTCCTGGGTCAGGAGGCGGCTACACCTTC

clone size: NA
J gene: TRBJ1-1
D gene: NA
V gene: TRBV29-1
CDR3 protein: CTGGSVNTEAFF
CDR3 DNA: TGCACCGGAGGGTCAGTTAACACTGAAGCTTTCTTT

clone size: NA
J gene: TRBJ2-6
D gene: NA
V gene: TRBV11-1
CDR3 protein: CASSHFREGANVLTF
CDR3 DNA: TGTGCCAGCAGCCACTTCCGCGAGGGGGCCAACGTCCTGACTTTC

clone size: NA
J gene: TRBJ2-2
D gene: TRBD2
V gene: TRBV11-2
CDR3 protein: CASSFVAGLNPGELFF
CDR3 DNA: TGTGCCAGCAGCTTCGTAGCGGGACTGAACCCCGGGGAGCTGTTTTTT

clone size: once
J gene: TRBJ2-5
D gene: TRBD1
V gene: TRBV11-2
CDR3 protein: CASSSTGTGDGNQYF
CDR3 DNA: TGTGCCAGCAGCTCGACAGGGACAGGGGACGGGAACCAGTATTTC

clone size: NA
J gene: TRBJ2-5
D gene: NA
V gene: TRBV11-2
CDR3 protein: CTSSLRRGSETQYF
CDR3 DNA: TGTACCAGCAGTCTCCGTCGGGGTTCCGAGACCCAGTACTTC

clone size: NA
J gene: TRBJ2-1
D gene: NA
V gene: TRBV6-5
CDR3 protein: CASSYSQYAGNEQFF
CDR3 DNA: TGTGCCAGCAGTTATTCCCAATATGCGGGTAATGAGCAGTTCTTC

clone size: NA
J gene: TRBJ1-1
D gene: NA
V gene: TRBV11-2
CDR3 protein: CASSLATGMMAEAFF
CDR3 DNA: TGTGCCAGTAGCCTCGCTACAGGGATGATGGCTGAAGCTTTCTTT

clone size: NA
J gene: TRBJ1-4
D gene: NA
V gene: TRBV6-2/TRBV6-3
CDR3 protein: CDSCSDGAGEKLFF
CDR3 DNA: TGTGACAGCTGTAGCGATGGGGCCGGTGAAAAACTGTTTTTT

clone size: NA
J gene: TRBJ2-1
D gene: NA
V gene: TRBV11-3
CDR3 protein: CAISLGWGSYNEQFF
CDR3 DNA: TGTGCCATCAGCTTAGGCTGGGGCTCCTACAATGAGCAGTTCTTC

clone size: NA
J gene: TRBJ1-2
D gene: NA
V gene: TRBV4-1
CDR3 protein: CASSLSTASRYGYTF
CDR3 DNA: TGCGCTAGCAGCCTCTCTACCGCAAGTCGATATGGCTACACCTTC

clone size: NA
J gene: TRBJ1-1
D gene: NA
V gene: TRBV20-1
CDR3 protein: CSVHDMEAFF
CDR3 DNA: TGCAGTGTTCATGACATGGAAGCTTTCTTT

clone size: NA
J gene: TRBJ2-2
D gene: NA
V gene: TRBV6-2/TRBV6-3
CDR3 protein: CASSYGVGSGTRELFF
CDR3 DNA: TGTGCCAGCAGTTACGGAGTCGGGAGTGGCACCAGGGAGCTGTTTTTT

clone size: NA
J gene: TRBJ2-1
D gene: NA
V gene: TRBV7-2
CDR3 protein: CASSLAGGNEQFF
CDR3 DNA: TGTGCCAGCAGCTTAGCAGGTGGGAATGAGCAGTTCTTC

clone size: NA
J gene: TRBJ2-3
D gene: TRBD1
V gene: TRBV4-3
CDR3 protein: CTSSQGQGVTDKQYF
CDR3 DNA: TGCACCAGCAGTCAGGGACAGGGGGTAACAGATAAGCAGTATTTT

clone size: NA
J gene: TRBJ1-4
D gene: NA
V gene: TRBV28
CDR3 protein: CASSGLKAGEKLFF
CDR3 DNA: TGTGCCAGCAGTGGACTGAAGGCGGGTGAAAAACTGTTTTTT

clone size: NA
J gene: TRBJ2-7
D gene: TRBD2
V gene: TRBV20-1
CDR3 protein: CSAVTTSGSSYEQYF
CDR3 DNA: TGCAGTGCTGTAACTACTAGCGGCAGCTCCTACGAGCAGTATTTC

clone size: many
J gene: TRBJ2-2
D gene: TRBD2
V gene: TRBV4-3
CDR3 protein: CASSPAGGRIGELFF
CDR3 DNA: TGCGCCAGCAGCCCTGCTGGCGGGAGAATCGGGGAGCTGTTTTTT

clone size: NA
J gene: TRBJ1-1
D gene: TRBD1
V gene: TRBV6-1
CDR3 protein: CTSQTDRGTEASF
CDR3 DNA: TGTACCAGCCAAACCGACAGGGGAACTGAAGCTTCCTTC

clone size: many
J gene: TRBJ1-4
D gene: TRBD1
V gene: TRBV28
CDR3 protein: CVSEGAGTEKLFF
CDR3 DNA: TGTGTTTCGGAGGGGGCCGGGACAGAAAAACTGTTTTTT

clone size: many
J gene: TRBJ2-7
D gene: NA
V gene: TRBV5-4
CDR3 protein: CASSSTGVTYEQYF
CDR3 DNA: TGTGCCAGCAGCTCGACAGGCGTTACCTACGAGCAGTACTTC

clone size: NA
J gene: TRBJ2-1
D gene: NA
V gene: TRBV20-1
CDR3 protein: CSARDDHRSYYEQFF
CDR3 DNA: TGCAGTGCTAGAGATGACCACCGATCCTACTATGAGCAGTTCTTC

clone size: NA
J gene: TRBJ1-5
D gene: TRBD1
V gene: TRBV11-3
CDR3 protein: CASRRDSGQPQHF
CDR3 DNA: TGTGCCAGCAGACGGGACAGCGGTCAGCCCCAGCATTTT

clone size: NA
J gene: TRBJ2-6
D gene: NA
V gene: TRBV20-1
CDR3 protein: CSARVVWGSASGANVLTF
CDR3 DNA: TGCAGTGCTAGAGTAGTTTGGGGGAGTGCCTCTGGGGCCAACGTCCTGACTTTC

clone size: NA
J gene: TRBJ2-1
D gene: TRBD1
V gene: TRBV28
CDR3 protein: CASSMTGWFNEQLF
CDR3 DNA: TGTGCCAGCAGTATGACAGGGTGGTTCAATGAGCAGCTCTTC

clone size: once
J gene: TRBJ2-2
D gene: NA
V gene: TRBV6-1
CDR3 protein: CASILKKPHLNTGELFF
CDR3 DNA: TGTGCCAGCATATTGAAAAAGCCTCATTTGAACACCGGGGAGCTGTTTTTT